These 27 T cell receptor beta chains were all obtained from the same sample, sequenced in a study of T cells in Graves' hyperthyroidism and ophthalmopathy. The CDR3 regions of TCR beta were amplified from RNA transcripts. When the TCR CDR3 underwent first-round RT-PCR, the HTBI primer set was used. TCRdb reprocessed the multiplex PCR reads with MiXCR, giving one entry per CDR3 protein. The sample contains around 300,000 distinct CDR3 sequences, 22% of which appear only once. Material: blood. Source of these receptors: a man aged 25-45 years with Graves' ophthalmopathy.

CDR3 sequence: CATRGPTSTDTQYF. DNA of the CDR3: TGTGCCACCCGTGGACCGACTAGCACAGATACGCAGTATTTT. V usage is TRBV18 and J usage is TRBJ2-3; D is ambiguous. The ends were cut back, 10 bases at V and 0 bases at J, with 14 bases in the middle. This CDR3 is 14 amino acids long. Per the germline V gene, CDR1 is KGHSH and CDR2 is LQKENI.

This chain connects TRBV7-9 to TRBJ2-3; D not certain. Per the germline V gene, CDR1 is SEHNR and CDR2 is FQNEAQ (reference sequence). The V end was cut by 2 bases, the J end by 1 base, with 19 bases between. The CDR3 covers 18 residues. For the CDR3, the DNA is TGTGCCAGCAGCTTATTCGCTGTGCAAGACTTCGGCACAGATACGCAGTATTTT. Amino acids: CASSLFAVQDFGTDTQYF.

V is TRBV28 and J is TRBJ2-7; possible D gene TRBD1, 5 bases. This CDR3 is built from 14 residues. Trimming cost V 3 bases and J 1 base, with 10 bases left between them. The germline V gene has CDR1 MDHEN and CDR2 SYDVKM. The CDR3 region has the DNA TGTGCCAGCAGTTTGAGGACAAGTTCCTACGAGCAGTACTTC. Amino acids: CASSLRTSSYEQYF.

This chain connects TRBV29-1 to TRBJ1-1; 10 nucleotides align to TRBD1. The CDR3 totals 14 residues. The J segment lost 8 bases and the V segment lost 5 bases, leaving 11 bases of the junction unmatched. Germline V lookup: CDR1 SQVTM, CDR2 ANQGSEA. The CDR3 nucleotides are TGCAGCGTTTCAGAGACAGGGGGCCGGGTAGAAGCTTTCTTT. This sequence encodes CSVSETGGRVEAFF.

CDR3 amino acids: CASATSLDGYTF. The CDR3, as DNA: TGTGCCAGCGCGACCTCGTTAGATGGCTACACCTTC. The chain joins TRBV6-1 to TRBJ1-2; D remains unclear. The CDR3 length is 12 residues. From germline, CDR1 is MNHNS and CDR2 SASEGT. Trimming pared 8 bases from V and 6 bases from J, leaving 13 bases between.

The genes are TRBV19 and TRBJ1-1; TRBD1 matches 9 bases. V lost 3 bases to trimming and J lost 1 base; unmatched junction nucleotides: 12. From germline, CDR1 is LNHDA and CDR2 SQIVND (reference sequence). This CDR3 contains 18 residues. The CDR3 protein is CASSMKQGSGQGNTEAFF. In DNA form, the CDR3 reads TGTGCCAGTAGTATGAAACAGGGTTCGGGACAGGGGAACACTGAAGCTTTCTTT.

In this sample, this clonotype turned up a few times. The rearrangement uses TRBV12-3 or TRBV12-4 and TRBJ1-5, with D unresolved. Trimming left V 3 bases short and J 2 bases short, with 8 bases between. This CDR3 comprises 14 residues. The CDR3 coding sequence is TGTGCCAGCAGTTTCCAGGTTCGCAATCAGCCCCAGCATTTT. Encoded protein: CASSFQVRNQPQHF.

The sample holds a few counts of this clonotype. The chain employs TRBV29-1 and TRBJ2-1; D unclear. The germline V gene has CDR1 SQVTM and CDR2 ANQGSEA. V shed 3 bases and J shed 5 bases, with 11 bases lying between them. The length of the CDR3 is 13 residues. In DNA, the CDR3 is TGCAGCGTTGAGGGAACTACCCACAATGAGCAGTTCTTC. As protein: CSVEGTTHNEQFF.

The chain's CDR3 is CASSRHAATGLNTEAFF. The CDR3 DNA is TGCGCCAGCAGCCGACACGCAGCGACAGGGTTGAACACTGAAGCTTTCTTT. The chain recombines TRBV5-1 with TRBJ1-1; TRBD1 matches at 7 bases. Germline CDR1 SGHRS, CDR2 YFSETQ. The CDR3 has 17 residues. Germline trimming cut 4 bases from V and 0 bases from J; bases unmatched to any gene: 12.

V is TRBV18 and J is TRBJ2-7, with D possibly being TRBD1 (5 bases). CDR1 and CDR2 from the germline V gene are KGHSH and LQKENI. Trimming pared 2 bases from V and 1 base from J, leaving 9 bases between. The length of the CDR3 is 14 residues. The CDR3 sequence is CASSPADRSYEQYF. CDR3 DNA: TGTGCCAGCTCACCAGCCGACAGATCCTACGAGCAGTACTTC.

The chain employs TRBV29-1 and TRBJ1-2, with TRBD1 matching 12 bases. The trim removed 6 bases at V and 2 bases at J, leaving 4 bases unmatched. Germline CDR1 is SQVTM and CDR2 is ANQGSEA. This CDR3 is 14 amino acids long. CDR3 loop: CSVTGTGGNYGYTF. The DNA of the CDR3 is TGCAGCGTAACCGGGACAGGGGGCAACTATGGCTACACCTTC.

This clonotype was recorded many times. J is TRBJ1-2 and V is TRBV12-3 or TRBV12-4, with D maybe TRBD1 (5 bases). This CDR3 region has 11 residues. Trimming shortened V by 4 bases and J by 12 bases, and 12 bases separated the two germline ends. CDR3 sequence: CASSSGPANTF. The CDR3 DNA reads as TGTGCCAGCAGTTCAGGGCCCGCCAACACCTTC.

This chain uses TRBV20-1 with TRBJ2-1, with D maybe TRBD2 (5 bases). The CDR3 is 15 amino acids. V dropped 6 bases and J dropped 3 bases, with 18 bases sitting between them. Germline V lookup: CDR1 DFQATT, CDR2 SNEGSKA (reference sequence). The CDR3 sequence is CSATSGSNHYNEQFF. Here the CDR3 DNA reads TGCAGTGCCACATCGGGGAGTAATCACTACAATGAGCAGTTCTTC.

This clonotype appeared a few times. V and J are TRBV7-3 and TRBJ2-7, with D hard to call. The germline V gene has CDR1 SGHTA and CDR2 FQGTGA. This CDR3 contains 13 residues. Trimming took off 5 bases at V and 0 bases at J, with 8 bases between the two ends. The CDR3 loop is CASSPSGSYEQYF. DNA of the CDR3: TGTGCCAGCAGCCCTTCGGGCTCCTACGAGCAGTACTTC. The full variable domain, completed using reference TRBV7-3 and TRBJ2-7, is GAGVSQTPSNKVTEKGKYVELRCDPISGHTALYWYRQSLGQGPEFLIYFQGTGAADDSGLPNDRFFAVRPEGSVSTLKIQRTERGDSAVYLCASSPSGSYEQYFGPGTRLTVT.

The genes are TRBV15 and TRBJ2-7; D is uncertain. V was clipped by 0 bases and J by 6 bases, with 12 bases between them. The CDR3 is made up of 14 amino acids. Germline V CDR1 and CDR2: LNHNV, YYDKDF (reference sequence). Written as DNA, the CDR3 is TGTGCCACCAGCAGAGATCGAGGTTTCCTCGAGCAGTACTTC. Residues: CATSRDRGFLEQYF.

This clonotype was counted ten times or more. The V and J genes are TRBV11-1 and TRBJ2-3, with D unresolved. Trimming removed 1 base at V and 1 base at J, with 9 bases between. The CDR3 has 15 amino acids. Germline V lookup: CDR1 SGHAT, CDR2 FQDESV (reference sequence). The CDR3 loop reads CASSLGFSGTDTQYF. The CDR3 nucleotides are TGTGCCAGCAGCTTAGGCTTCAGCGGCACAGATACGCAGTATTTT. Combining the CDR3 with reference TRBV11-1 and TRBJ2-3 gives the whole variable domain EAEVAQSPRYKITEKSQAVAFWCDPISGHATLYWYRQILGQGPELLVQFQDESVVDDSQLPKDRFSAERLKGVDSTLKIQPAELGDSAMYLCASSLGFSGTDTQYFGPGTRLTVL.

The CDR3 nucleotides are TGTGCCAGTAGTCCCGGACAGGGCGGCCGGCCCCAGCATTTT. Its translation is CASSPGQGGRPQHF. The gene calls are TRBV19 and TRBJ1-5; 8 bases line up with TRBD1. V lost 5 bases and J lost 9; bases outside the gene matches: 9. The CDR3 is 14 amino acids. The germline gives CDR1 LNHDA, CDR2 SQIVND (reference sequence).

This clonotype occurred many times. The chain recombines TRBV7-2 with TRBJ2-3; 10 positions match TRBD2. Germline assignment: CDR1 SGHTA and CDR2 FQGNSA. The length of the CDR3 is 17 residues. After removal of 1 base from V and 5 bases from J, the junction contained 9 bases not matched to a gene. In DNA form, the CDR3 reads TGTGCCAGCAGCTTAGGGGGGGCTAGCGGGAGTCAAGATACGCAGTATTTT. Amino acids: CASSLGGASGSQDTQYF.

The chain couples TRBV10-1 to TRBJ1-1; 9 bases align to TRBD1. CDR3 size: 15 residues. The ends lost 3 bases at V and 8 bases at J; junction bases unmatched: 10. CDR1 is WNHNN and CDR2 is SYGVQD in the germline V gene (reference sequence). The CDR3 spells CASSDGTGKGNEAFF. Here the CDR3 DNA reads TGCGCCAGCAGTGACGGGACAGGGAAAGGAAACGAAGCTTTCTTT.

A word on this clonotype: The CDR3 ends on some other residue instead of the conserved phenylalanine or tryptophan, so this is likely a read error. This rearrangement joins TRBV4-1 to TRBJ2-7; tentatively, D is TRBD1 (6 bases). The CDR3 is made up of 15 amino acids. Deletions cut 1 base from V and 0 bases from J, with 10 bases between. Germline CDR1 reads MGHRA; CDR2 reads YSYEKL. In DNA, the CDR3 is TGCGCCAGCAGCCAAGGGGGACAAGCCTCCTACGAGCAGTACTCC. This gives the protein CASSQGGQASYEQYS.

The gene calls are TRBV29-1 and TRBJ2-1, with TRBD2 matching over 8 bases. Germline loops: CDR1 SQVTM, CDR2 ANQGSEA. The length of the CDR3 is 13 residues. Unmatched junction bases numbered 8, after V lost 3 bases and J lost 10 bases. CDR3 bases: TGCAGCGTTGATGGGAGCGGGAGCGGCGAGCAGTTCTTC. Translating gives CSVDGSGSGEQFF.

This clonotype was counted at least ten times. V gene TRBV5-1 combines with J gene TRBJ2-7; the D gene is possibly TRBD1 (6 bases). The V and J ends lost 0 bases and 3 bases respectively, with 10 bases between them. There are 14 residues in the CDR3. Per the germline V gene, CDR1 is SGHRS and CDR2 is YFSETQ. In DNA, the CDR3 is TGCGCCAGCAGCTTGGGGACAGTCGGCTACGAGCAGTACTTC. Its protein product is CASSLGTVGYEQYF.

The V gene is TRBV20-1, the J gene TRBJ2-5; D ambiguous. Germline V gene sequence: CDR1 DFQATT, CDR2 SNEGSKA (reference sequence). Trimming stripped 6 bases from V and 8 bases from J, with 28 bases between. CDR3 length: 16 amino acids. Written as DNA, the CDR3 is TGCAGTGCCCTCCCCGCGCGAGCGTCTATAAGAGAAACCCAGTACTTC. Encoded protein: CSALPARASIRETQYF.

This rearrangement joins TRBV5-8 to TRBJ1-2; D is ambiguous. The germline V gene encodes CDR1 SGHTS and CDR2 YDEGEE. With 0 bases removed from V and 1 base from J, the gap between germline ends came to 7 bases. This CDR3 is built from 14 residues. CDR3 coding DNA: TGTGCCAGCAGCTTGGTTCGGGGTAACTATGGCTACACCTTC. Amino acids: CASSLVRGNYGYTF.

The V gene is TRBV5-4, the J gene TRBJ2-1; a possible D gene is TRBD2 (8 bases). Germline V gene lookup returns CDR1 SGHNT and CDR2 YYREEE (reference sequence). V lost 4 bases and J 10 bases, leaving 18 bases between the germline ends. The CDR3 contains 14 residues. In DNA, the CDR3 is TGTGCCAGCAGCCGAGTACAGGGGACTAGGGAGCAGTTCTTC. Protein: CASSRVQGTREQFF.

The chain employs TRBV11-1 and TRBJ1-3, with TRBD1 identical over 8 bases. This CDR3 comprises 17 residues. Looked up from germline, CDR1 is SGHAT and CDR2 is FQDESV (reference sequence). The trim removed 2 bases at V and 1 base at J, leaving 7 bases unmatched. CDR3 DNA: TGTGCCAGCAGCTTATATCAGGGGGCGAGATCTGGAAACACCATATATTTT. Residues: CASSLYQGARSGNTIYF.

This clonotype was seen a handful of times. The chain carries TRBV11-3 and TRBJ2-1; weak D call: TRBD2 (5 bases). The CDR3 sequence is 16 residues long. The germline CDR1 and CDR2 sequences are SGHNT and YENEEA. Between the trimmed V and J ends, which lost 5 bases and 3 bases, there was a span of 17 bases. The CDR3 here is CASSLLDYQSYNEQFF. CDR3 sequence (DNA): TGTGCCAGCAGCCTACTCGACTACCAGAGCTACAATGAGCAGTTCTTC.